Shown below are 9 T cell receptor beta chains from a single sample sequenced in a study of CD8 T cells in ankylosing spondylitis. Antigens for these TCRs are unknown. General study points: Typical of ankylosing spondylitis blood, it appeared, was a TCR beta motif of eight highly homologous variants.

TCRdb called the 5' RACE reads again in MiXCR, with one record for every CDR3 protein. This table has approximately 520,000 distinct CDR3 sequences, about 5.2% appearing once. The source material was blood, either unsorted or a sorted T cell fraction (not recorded which). These receptors were taken from a male donor with ankylosing spondylitis.

The chain recombines TRBV7-2 with TRBJ2-5, with D perhaps TRBD2 (7 bases). V lost 2 bases to trimming and J lost 7 bases, with 17 bases between them. The CDR3 is 15 amino acids. The germline CDR1 and CDR2 sequences are SGHTA and FQGNSA. The CDR3 bases are TGTGCCAGCAGCTTATTGGGCGGGGGCGCGGGGACCCAGTACTTC. Translated, it gives CASSLLGGGAGTQYF.

This clonotype occurred many times. V is TRBV27 and J is TRBJ2-2, with D possibly being TRBD2 (6 bases). Germline V gives CDR1 MNHEY, CDR2 SMNVEV (reference sequence). There are 15 residues in the CDR3. V lost 6 bases to trimming and J lost 4 bases, with 15 bases between them. CDR3 sequence: CASRERLVSTGELFF. For the CDR3, the DNA is TGTGCCAGCAGGGAACGACTAGTATCCACCGGGGAGCTGTTTTTT.

On this clonotype: The CDR3 does not close with the conserved phenylalanine or tryptophan, likely indicating a read error. The chain recombines TRBV5-1 with TRBJ1-1; no firm D call. The CDR3 is 13 residues long. V was clipped by 6 bases and J by 5 bases, with 14 bases between them. Germline CDR1 SGHRS, CDR2 YFSETQ. As DNA, the CDR3 is TGCGCCAGCACACCTGGGGTCCAAACTGAAGCTTTCCTT. This codes for CASTPGVQTEAFL.

At least ten counts were recorded for this clonotype. The chain couples TRBV5-6 to TRBJ1-2, with D maybe TRBD1 (5 bases). The V gene lost 4 bases and the J gene lost 4 bases, with 17 bases spanning the gap. The CDR3 contains 15 residues. Looked up from germline, CDR1 is SGHDT and CDR2 is YYEEEE. The DNA for the CDR3 is TGTGCCAGCAGCACCTGGGGCGGCCTCGGCTATGGCTACACCTTC. Translation: CASSTWGGLGYGYTF.

The table lists this clonotype with many counts. The genes are TRBV29-1 and TRBJ1-2, with 10 bases matching TRBD1. Germline CDR1 and CDR2: SQVTM and ANQGSEA. Trimming removed 7 bases from V and 8 bases from J; junction bases left unmatched: 4. The CDR3 totals 11 residues. CDR3 nucleotides: TGCAGCGATGGGACAGGGGTCGGCTACACCTTC. Its protein is CSDGTGVGYTF.

The chain joins TRBV3-1 to TRBJ1-5; D call uncertain. The CDR3 covers 15 residues. CDR1 is LGHDT and CDR2 is YNNKEL in the germline V gene (reference sequence). The V end lost 1 base, the J end lost 3 bases, and 10 bases lay between the germline ends. CDR3 sequence (DNA): TGTGCCAGCAGCCAAGCGTGGGGAGCCAATCAGCCCCAGCATTTT. Translation: CASSQAWGANQPQHF.

This clonotype came up a few times. This chain uses TRBV15 with TRBJ2-2, with no clear D. The CDR3 runs 16 residues. CDR1 is LNHNV, CDR2 YYDKDF, per germline (reference sequence). With 0 bases removed from V and 2 bases from J, the gap between germline ends came to 10 bases. DNA of the CDR3: TGTGCCACCAGCAGAGATTTAAGAACAAACACCGGGGAGCTGTTTTTT. This encodes CATSRDLRTNTGELFF.

This rearrangement joins TRBV11-2 to TRBJ2-7, with 10 nucleotides matching TRBD1. The CDR3 consists of 14 residues. With 4 bases clipped from V and 4 bases from J, the junction kept 4 bases outside the gene matches. Germline V gene sequence: CDR1 SGHAT, CDR2 FQNNGV. The CDR3 DNA follows: TGTGCCAGCAGCTGGACAGGGGGTTATTACGAGCAGTACTTC. This gives the protein CASSWTGGYYEQYF.

This clonotype has ten or more counts. The chain combines TRBV5-1 with TRBJ2-7; D possibly matches TRBD1 or TRBD2 (5 bases each). From germline, CDR1 is SGHRS and CDR2 YFSETQ. CDR3 length: 15 amino acids. Trimming removed 5 bases at V and 6 bases at J, with 21 bases between. CDR3 DNA sequence: TGCGCCAGCAGTCTCGGGGACCTCGGTGGCGGCGAGCAGTACTTC. Translating it yields CASSLGDLGGGEQYF.